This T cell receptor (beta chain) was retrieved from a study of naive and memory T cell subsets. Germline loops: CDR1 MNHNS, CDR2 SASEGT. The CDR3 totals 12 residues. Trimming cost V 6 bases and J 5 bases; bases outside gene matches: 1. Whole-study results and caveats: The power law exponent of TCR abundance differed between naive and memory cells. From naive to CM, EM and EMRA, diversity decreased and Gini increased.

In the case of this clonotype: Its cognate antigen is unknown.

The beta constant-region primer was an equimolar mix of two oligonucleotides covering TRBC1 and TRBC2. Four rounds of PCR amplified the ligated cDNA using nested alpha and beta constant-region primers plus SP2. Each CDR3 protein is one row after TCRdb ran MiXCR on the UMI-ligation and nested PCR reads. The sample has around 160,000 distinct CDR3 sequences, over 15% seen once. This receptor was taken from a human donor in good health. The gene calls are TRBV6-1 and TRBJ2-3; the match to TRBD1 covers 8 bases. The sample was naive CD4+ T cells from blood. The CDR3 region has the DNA TGTGCCAGCAGGGGACAGGTAGATACGCAGTATTTT. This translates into CASRGQVDTQYF.